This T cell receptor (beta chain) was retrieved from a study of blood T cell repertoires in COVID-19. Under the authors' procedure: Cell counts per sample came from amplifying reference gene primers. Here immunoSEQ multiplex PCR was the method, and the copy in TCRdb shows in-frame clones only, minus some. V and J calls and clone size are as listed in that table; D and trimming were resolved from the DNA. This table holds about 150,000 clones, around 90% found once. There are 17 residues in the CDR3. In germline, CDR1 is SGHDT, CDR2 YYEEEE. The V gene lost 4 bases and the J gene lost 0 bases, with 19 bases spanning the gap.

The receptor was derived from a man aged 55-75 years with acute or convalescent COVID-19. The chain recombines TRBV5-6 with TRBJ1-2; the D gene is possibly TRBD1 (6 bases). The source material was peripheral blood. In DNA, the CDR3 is TGTGCCAGCAGCCCTCGCCCCGGGACAACAACTAACTATGGCTACACCTTC. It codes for CASSPRPGTTTNYGYTF.